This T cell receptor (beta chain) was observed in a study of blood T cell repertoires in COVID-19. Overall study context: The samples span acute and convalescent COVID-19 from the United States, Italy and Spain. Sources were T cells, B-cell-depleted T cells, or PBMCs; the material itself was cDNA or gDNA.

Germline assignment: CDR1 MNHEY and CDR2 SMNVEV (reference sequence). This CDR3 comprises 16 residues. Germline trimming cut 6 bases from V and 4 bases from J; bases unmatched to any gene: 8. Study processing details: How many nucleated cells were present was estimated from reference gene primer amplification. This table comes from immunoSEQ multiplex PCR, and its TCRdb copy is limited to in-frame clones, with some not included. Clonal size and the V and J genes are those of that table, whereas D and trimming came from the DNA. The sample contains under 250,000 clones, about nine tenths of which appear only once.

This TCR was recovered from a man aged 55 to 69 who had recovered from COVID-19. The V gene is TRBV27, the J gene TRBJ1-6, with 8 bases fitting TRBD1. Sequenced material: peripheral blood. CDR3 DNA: TGTGCCAGCAGGAGACAGGGGAGTGCGTATAATTCACCCCTCCACTTT. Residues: CASRRQGSAYNSPLHF.